This T cell receptor beta chain was identified during a study of T cell repertoires and HLA-DP antigens. Looking at the study overall: Sorted CD137+CD4+ samples averaged approximately 200 ng DNA; pre-culture CD4+ samples, 950 to 1,500 ng.

TCRdb's table, derived via immunoSEQ multiplex PCR, lists solely in-frame clones and lacks some. The repertoire includes over 100,000 clones, 80% to 95% of them detected once, and 0.27% sits in the top ten. The CDR3 covers 12 residues. The V gene's germline CDR1 is SGHTA and CDR2 FQGTGA. The V gene lost 5 bases and the J gene lost 5 bases, with 6 bases spanning the gap. CD4+ T cells were isolated untouched, approximately 98% pure. A word on this clone: Its antigen remains unknown.

Study results and limitations: Sorted CD137+ clonality was approximately 0.42 for both alloantigens, versus 0.035 to 0.045 pre-culture.

The sequenced sample consisted of CD4+ T cells from PBMCs. The chain employs TRBV7-3 and TRBJ2-2; D not resolved. The receptor's source is a woman between 18 and 29 years old in good health and CMV-seronegative. The CDR3 DNA sequence: TGTGCCAGCAGCACCGGAACCGGGGAGCTGTTTTTT. Protein product: CASSTGTGELFF.